The 21 T cell receptor beta chains below all came from one sample that was sequenced in a study of blood T cell repertoires in COVID-19. Clones were read by immunoSEQ multiplex PCR, and TCRdb kept only the in-frame ones, dropping some. The table includes about 250,000 clones, roughly 80% detected once. Sequenced input: peripheral blood. The receptors here all came from a woman aged 55-75 years with active or convalescent COVID-19.

J is TRBJ1-2 and V is TRBV7-9, with 7 positions matching TRBD1. Germline trimming cut 1 base from V and 4 bases from J; bases unmatched to any gene: 6. Germline V gene lookup returns CDR1 SEHNR and CDR2 FQNEAQ (reference sequence). This CDR3 spans 15 amino acids. CDR3: CASSLGGQNIYGYTF. The CDR3 DNA is TGTGCCAGCAGCTTAGGGGGACAGAATATCTATGGCTACACCTTC.

This clone was counted only a few times. The chain has TRBV30 and TRBJ1-5, with D possibly matching TRBD1 (6 bases). Trimming removed 1 base from V and 3 bases from J, with 7 bases in between. Germline V CDR1 and CDR2: GTSNPN, SVGIG (reference sequence). The CDR3 is made up of 13 amino acids. The CDR3 region is CAWSGDTNQPQHF. The CDR3 nucleotides are TGTGCCTGGAGTGGGGACACCAATCAGCCCCAGCATTTT.

This clone has only one observation. This chain links TRBV28 with TRBJ2-7; D possibly corresponds to TRBD1 (6 bases). Per germline, CDR1 MDHEN and CDR2 SYDVKM. This CDR3 region has 14 residues. With 6 bases removed from V and 0 bases from J, the gap between germline ends came to 12 bases. CDR3 sequence: CASRKETGSYEQYF. The CDR3 nucleotides read TGTGCCAGCAGGAAAGAGACAGGCTCCTACGAGCAGTACTTC.

This rearrangement joins TRBV2 to TRBJ2-5; D is possibly TRBD1 (6 bases). CDR1 and CDR2 (germline): SNHLY, FYNNEI. This CDR3 region has 14 residues. Trimming took 7 bases from V and 5 from J, leaving 17 bases between them. In nucleotides, the CDR3 is TGTGCCAGCAATCACAGGGCCCCCTCGGAGACCCAGTACTTC. This codes for CASNHRAPSETQYF.

V and J are TRBV18 and TRBJ2-2; 8 nucleotides align to TRBD2. There are 15 residues in the CDR3. From germline, CDR1 is KGHSH and CDR2 LQKENI. With V trimmed by 3 bases and J by 7 bases, 7 bases remained unmatched. CDR3 in DNA: TGTGCCAGCTCACCGCGGGGGGCGTTCAGCGGGGAGCTGTTTTTT. Translated, it gives CASSPRGAFSGELFF.

The rearrangement uses TRBV6-5 and TRBJ2-2; D might be TRBD2 (6 bases). Per germline, CDR1 MNHEY and CDR2 SVGAGI. The V end lost 7 bases, the J end lost 3 bases, and 12 bases lay between the germline ends. The CDR3 covers 14 residues. This CDR3 is CASTRGGHTGELFF. The CDR3 DNA is TGTGCCAGCACAAGAGGAGGGCACACCGGGGAGCTGTTTTTT.

The sample holds a few counts of this clone. Here the CDR3 DNA reads TGCAGCGTTGGTGGCTTGGGGGGGCAAGAGACCCAGTACTTC. Encoded protein: CSVGGLGGQETQYF. The rearrangement links TRBV29-1 to TRBJ2-5; 7 bases map to TRBD2. This CDR3 is 14 amino acids long. From germline, CDR1 is SQVTM and CDR2 ANQGSEA. Germline trimming cut 4 bases from V and 2 bases from J; bases unmatched to any gene: 7.

The CDR3 here is CASSLEENQPQHF. The CDR3 DNA is TGTGCCAGCAGCCTCGAGGAGAATCAGCCCCAGCATTTT. The chain joins TRBV7-9 to TRBJ1-5; D ambiguous. Trimming cost V 5 bases and J 4 bases, with 9 bases left between them. The CDR3 has 13 residues. Germline V gives CDR1 SEHNR, CDR2 FQNEAQ (reference sequence).

The rearrangement joins TRBV11-2 to TRBJ2-1; 8 positions agree with TRBD2. The CDR3 sequence is 15 residues long. CDR1 is SGHAT, CDR2 FQNNGV, per germline. The trim removed 4 bases at V and 12 bases at J, leaving 14 bases unmatched. This CDR3 reads CASSSTSGALQGQFF. The CDR3 bases are TGTGCCAGCAGCTCTACTAGCGGAGCCCTGCAGGGGCAGTTCTTC.

The V call is TRBV9, the J call TRBJ2-3; TRBD2 matches at 8 bases. V lost 0 bases and J lost 5; bases outside the gene matches: 5. The CDR3 runs 15 residues. CDR1 is SGDLS, CDR2 YYNGEE, per germline. The CDR3 nucleotides read TGTGCCAGCAGCGTAGTCGGCCTAGCGGGAGATACGCAGTATTTT. It codes for CASSVVGLAGDTQYF.

J is TRBJ2-1 and V is TRBV27; TRBD2 aligns across 9 bases. The CDR3 sequence is 15 residues long. V was clipped by 3 bases and J by 0 bases; unmatched bases: 0. The germline V gene has CDR1 MNHEY and CDR2 SMNVEV (reference sequence). CDR3 sequence: CASSFSGSSYNEQFF. The CDR3 DNA sequence: TGTGCCAGCAGTTTTAGCGGGAGCTCCTACAATGAGCAGTTCTTC.

This chain connects TRBV5-4 to TRBJ2-7, with 11 bases fitting TRBD2. Trimming took 4 bases from V and 4 from J; bases not matched to a gene: 4. This CDR3 contains 14 residues. Germline V gene lookup returns CDR1 SGHNT and CDR2 YYREEE (reference sequence). This chain's CDR3 is CASSLGLAVYEQYF. CDR3 sequence (DNA): TGTGCCAGCAGCCTGGGACTAGCGGTATACGAGCAGTACTTC.

This clone was counted a single time. The chain is built from TRBV5-1 and TRBJ2-7; a possible D gene is TRBD1 (5 bases). Germline V gives CDR1 SGHRS, CDR2 YFSETQ. V lost 5 bases and J 2 bases, leaving 17 bases between the germline ends. The CDR3 consists of 15 residues. CDR3 coding DNA: TGCGCCAGCAGAGTGGGGCTTTCAAAGGCCTACGAGCAGTACTTC. Its protein product is CASRVGLSKAYEQYF.

In DNA, the CDR3 is TGTGCCAGCAAACGGGATCCCCTGAGCTCCTACAATGAGCAGTTCTTC. Its translation is CASKRDPLSSYNEQFF. V gene TRBV7-2 combines with J gene TRBJ2-1; tentative D call: TRBD2 (5 bases). V was clipped by 7 bases and J by 0 bases, with 16 bases between them. The CDR3 contains 16 residues. The V gene's germline CDR1 is SGHTA and CDR2 FQGNSA.

This sequence joins TRBV18 and TRBJ2-3, with no clear D. The CDR3 loop spans 14 amino acids. Trimming removed 2 bases from V and 2 bases from J, with 8 bases in between. Germline CDR1 KGHSH, CDR2 LQKENI. In DNA, the CDR3 is TGTGCCAGCTCACCAGGCCAGGACACAGATACGCAGTATTTT. Amino acid sequence: CASSPGQDTDTQYF.

This clone was seen a few times. V gene TRBV2 combines with J gene TRBJ2-3; D may be TRBD2 (6 bases). Germline V gives CDR1 SNHLY, CDR2 FYNNEI. The V gene lost 3 bases and the J gene lost 5 bases, with 6 bases spanning the gap. The CDR3 covers 12 residues. The CDR3 region is CASSDGGDTQYF. The CDR3, as DNA: TGTGCCAGCAGTGACGGGGGAGATACGCAGTATTTT.

As regards this clone: Relative to the germline gene, one junction end is altered; a read error may explain this. This sequence joins TRBV7-7 and TRBJ2-1; 10 bases are a match to TRBD1. The CDR3 totals 16 residues. The germline CDR1 and CDR2 sequences are SSHAT and FNYEAQ (reference sequence). CDR3 nucleotide sequence: TGTGCTAGCAGCATCGGGACAGGGGACCCCGCTGATGAGCAGTTCTTC. As protein: CASSIGTGDPADEQFF. Using reference TRBV7-7 and TRBJ2-1 for the parts outside the CDR3, the full variable domain is GAGVSQSPRYKVTKRGQDVTLRCDPISSHATLYWYQQALGQGPEFLTYFNYEAQPDKSGLPSDRFSAERPEGSISTLTIQRTEQRDSAMYRCASSIGTGDPADEQFFGPGTRLTVL.

The chain carries TRBV2 and TRBJ1-2; no reliable D call. The CDR3 runs to 14 residues. Germline V CDR1 and CDR2: SNHLY, FYNNEI. V was trimmed by 4 bases and J by 2 bases, leaving 11 bases between them. CDR3 in amino acids: CASSVVETNYGYTF. The CDR3 coding sequence is TGTGCCAGCAGTGTTGTGGAGACCAACTATGGCTACACCTTC.

The J gene is TRBJ2-5, the V gene TRBV10-3; 8 bases are a match to TRBD1. Germline values: CDR1 ENHRY, CDR2 SYGVKD. V dropped 9 bases and J dropped 0; count of bases not matched to a gene: 0. This CDR3 has 12 residues. The CDR3 region is CAIQGDQETQYF. The CDR3 nucleotides read TGTGCCATACAGGGGGACCAAGAGACCCAGTACTTC.

The J gene is TRBJ2-2, the V gene TRBV28, with 7 positions matching TRBD1. CDR3 size: 14 residues. Germline CDR1 is MDHEN and CDR2 is SYDVKM. V shed 6 bases, J shed 7 bases, and the junction held 8 bases outside the gene matches. The CDR3 loop reads CASRQDREVGELFF. CDR3 DNA: TGTGCCAGCAGGCAAGACAGGGAAGTCGGGGAGCTGTTTTTT.

This clone has only one observation. The V and J genes are TRBV7-9 and TRBJ2-5; 8 nucleotides align to TRBD2. The J segment lost 5 bases and the V segment lost 0 bases, leaving 2 bases of the junction unmatched. The CDR3 length is 14 residues. CDR1 is SEHNR, CDR2 FQNEAQ, per germline (reference sequence). The CDR3 DNA is TGTGCCAGCAGCTTAGCCGGGGGGGATGAGACCCAGTACTTC. The encoded protein is CASSLAGGDETQYF. Full variable domain (missing parts from reference TRBV7-9 and TRBJ2-5): DTGVSQNPRHKITKRGQNVTFRCDPISEHNRLYWYRQTLGQGPEFLTYFQNEAQLEKSRLLSDRFSAERPKGSFSTLEIQRTEQGDSAMYLCASSLAGGDETQYFGPGTRLLVL.